This TCR beta chain was retrieved from a study of shared clonotypes between healthy human individuals. Sorted-subset replicate PCRs used approximately 180 ng of genomic DNA. This amount corresponded to approximately 30,000 T cell genomes. The repertoire was sequenced with immunoSEQ multiplex PCR; TCRdb's copy has only in-frame clones and lacks some. The sample lists roughly 1,600,000 clones; 98% were seen once. The receptor was isolated from a man aged 25 to 45 in good health. Specimen: naive CD4+ T cells sorted from blood. As for subset: CD45RA+ positively selected.

CDR3 in amino acids: CASSPRGPVGTGELFF. The CDR3 region has the DNA TGTGCCAGCAGCCCCAGGGGGCCAGTAGGGACCGGGGAGCTGTTTTTT. The V gene is TRBV5-5, the J gene TRBJ2-2, with 8 bases lining up with TRBD1. V trimming: 4 bases; J trimming: 5 bases; junction bases outside the gene matches: 10. The CDR3 covers 16 residues. Germline assignment: CDR1 SGHKS and CDR2 YYEKEE (reference sequence).